The next 24 T cell receptor beta chains were all read from a single sample in a study of early T cells in non-severe SARS-CoV-2 infection (dated by TCRdb to the early 2020s). To prepare the library, 5' RACE was applied. Sequencing used a NextSeq 500. TCRdb trimmed public reads at Q25 via fastp, called clones via MiXCR and kept in-frame beta chains. Under each unique CDR3 protein, matching rows form one entry showing the most common genes and DNA. This sample gives fewer than 80,000 distinct CDR3 sequences in total; around 11% of them show up just once. The ten largest clones capture 12% of the sample. Here the sequenced sample was whole blood, taken at baseline. Every receptor here comes from an adult who was a healthcare worker with PCR-confirmed SARS-CoV-2 infection or an uninfected control (not recorded which).

The DNA of the CDR3 is TGTGCCAGCAGCTTAGTTCCCAGGGACGAGCAGTACTTC. Protein sequence: CASSLVPRDEQYF. The gene calls are TRBV7-9 and TRBJ2-7; the D gene is possibly TRBD1 (5 bases). The CDR3 has 13 amino acids. CDR1 is SEHNR, CDR2 FQNEAQ, per germline (reference sequence). Trimming stripped 1 base from V and 5 bases from J, with 9 bases between.

This chain joins TRBV6-5 and TRBJ2-2; 9 bases are a match to TRBD1. The CDR3 contains 15 residues. The junction had 8 bases not matched to a gene; V was cut back by 6 bases and J by 6 bases. The germline V gene has CDR1 MNHEY and CDR2 SVGAGI. The CDR3 spells CASSEGTGLSGELFF. CDR3 in DNA: TGTGCCAGCAGCGAAGGGACAGGGTTGTCCGGGGAGCTGTTTTTT.

This clonotype was detected ten times or more. One end of the junction is discordant with germline, which a read error may explain. This chain connects TRBV29-1 to TRBJ2-7; D is possibly TRBD1 (6 bases). This CDR3 is built from 13 residues. Looked up from germline, CDR1 is SQVTM and CDR2 is ANQGSEA. The CDR3 spells CSVEEPRGNSRDF. DNA of the CDR3: TGCAGCGTTGAAGAGCCCAGGGGCAACTCTCGAGACTTC.

This clonotype was detected only a few times. This chain links TRBV12-3 or TRBV12-4 with TRBJ2-7; TRBD1 aligns across 8 bases. V lost 5 bases to trimming and J lost 2 bases; unmatched junction nucleotides: 8. The CDR3 extends over 15 amino acids. The CDR3: CASSPGQGGTYEQYF. The CDR3 DNA reads as TGTGCCAGCAGTCCAGGACAGGGTGGAACCTACGAGCAGTACTTC.

The sample holds many counts of this clonotype. The CDR3 is CASSAGDRVPEQYF. DNA for the CDR3: TGTGCCAGCAGCGCAGGGGACAGGGTTCCTGAGCAGTACTTC. V is TRBV9 and J is TRBJ2-7, with 9 bases that match TRBD1. The CDR3 is 14 amino acids. J gave up 7 bases and V 3 bases, and 8 bases lay outside the gene matches. Per the germline V gene, CDR1 is SGDLS and CDR2 is YYNGEE. Full variable domain (rest looked up from reference TRBV9 and TRBJ2-7): DSGVTQTPKHLITATGQRVTLRCSPRSGDLSVYWYQQSLDQGLQFLIQYYNGEERAKGNILERFSAQQFPDLHSELNLSSLELGDSALYFCASSAGDRVPEQYFGPGTRLTVT.

The rearrangement links TRBV4-2 to TRBJ1-1; no firm D call. The CDR3 spans 13 residues. The germline V gene has CDR1 LGHNA and CDR2 YNFKEQ. Deletions cut 0 bases from V and 3 bases from J, with 5 bases between. The CDR3 DNA follows: TGTGCCAGCAGCCAAGATTATGACACTGAAGCTTTCTTT. This encodes CASSQDYDTEAFF.

V and J are TRBV6-1 and TRBJ2-3, with 9 bases that match TRBD2. The V gene end was trimmed by 3 bases and the J gene end by 9 bases; junction bases not matched to a gene: 7. The CDR3 covers 14 residues. Germline V CDR1 and CDR2: MNHNS, SASEGT. The CDR3 region is CASSDWLAGTTQYF. The CDR3 nucleotides are TGTGCCAGCAGTGATTGGCTAGCGGGGACAACGCAGTATTTT.

This clonotype was observed a few times. CDR3 region: CASSIKGREYSPLHF. The CDR3 DNA reads TGTGCCAGCAGTATTAAAGGTCGGGAGTACTCACCCCTCCACTTT. The chain links TRBV7-2 to TRBJ1-6, with D uncertain. The CDR3 has 15 residues. CDR1 and CDR2 from the germline V gene are SGHTA and FQGNSA. Trimming cost V 6 bases and J 10 bases, with 19 bases left between them.

The CDR3 loop reads CSVVPGRASHEQYF. As DNA, the CDR3 is TGCAGCGTTGTACCGGGACGGGCGTCCCACGAGCAGTACTTC. This chain joins TRBV29-1 and TRBJ2-7; D may be TRBD1 or TRBD2 (5 bases each). Germline V gene sequence: CDR1 SQVTM, CDR2 ANQGSEA. V lost 4 bases, J lost 5 bases, and 18 bases lay in between. The CDR3 length is 14 residues.

This clonotype occurred once. The rearrangement links TRBV28 to TRBJ2-7; D is unclear. The V gene's germline CDR1 is MDHEN and CDR2 SYDVKM. V lost 7 bases to trimming and J lost 6 bases, with 13 bases between them. The CDR3 covers 12 residues. CDR3 residues: CASKAASGEQYF. For the CDR3, the DNA is TGTGCCAGCAAGGCAGCGTCGGGCGAGCAGTACTTC.

V gene TRBV7-6 combines with J gene TRBJ2-1, with 8 bases identical to TRBD1. J gave up 5 bases and V 2 bases, and 17 bases lay outside the gene matches. The length of the CDR3 is 19 residues. Per germline, CDR1 SGHVS and CDR2 FNYEAQ. The CDR3: CASSLFRAPAKDRDNEQFF. Written as DNA, the CDR3 is TGTGCCAGCAGCTTATTCCGAGCGCCAGCCAAGGACAGGGACAATGAGCAGTTCTTC.

This clonotype was picked up a small number of times. The chain joins TRBV7-9 to TRBJ1-1; D remains ambiguous. Trimming removed 3 bases at V and 10 bases at J, with 18 bases between. The CDR3 has 14 residues. In germline, CDR1 is SEHNR, CDR2 FQNEAQ (reference sequence). CDR3 coding DNA: TGTGCCAGCAGCTTTGGAGACTTAACGCCCTCAGCTTTCTTT. Amino acids: CASSFGDLTPSAFF.

This sequence joins TRBV9 and TRBJ2-1; D call uncertain. The germline V and J ends were trimmed by 0 bases and 6 bases, with 7 bases remaining between them. This CDR3 spans 13 amino acids. Germline lookup yields CDR1 SGDLS and CDR2 YYNGEE. The CDR3 coding sequence is TGTGCCAGCAGCGTAGGACACGCCAATGAGCAGTTCTTC. This translates into CASSVGHANEQFF.

The table lists this clonotype with a few counts. V is TRBV29-1 and J is TRBJ2-7; 7 positions match TRBD1. CDR1 and CDR2 (germline): SQVTM, ANQGSEA. This CDR3 spans 13 amino acids. Germline trimming cut 5 bases from V and 3 bases from J; bases unmatched to any gene: 7. The CDR3 bases are TGCAGCGTTCGTGGGACAGCCCGCTACGAGCAGTACTTC. Translated: CSVRGTARYEQYF.

The chain recombines TRBV5-1 with TRBJ1-1; D may be TRBD1 (6 bases). The CDR3 totals 16 residues. V shed 0 bases and J shed 6 bases, with 18 bases lying between them. Germline loops: CDR1 SGHRS, CDR2 YFSETQ. The CDR3 loop is CASSLGYRGHAAEAFF. The CDR3 region has the DNA TGCGCCAGCAGCTTGGGATATCGGGGGCACGCCGCTGAAGCTTTCTTT.

In its sample, this clonotype was seen many times. This chain joins TRBV6-6 and TRBJ2-5; either TRBD1 or TRBD2 may supply D (6 bases each). Per germline, CDR1 MNHNY and CDR2 SVGAGI (reference sequence). There are 14 residues in the CDR3. V gave up 5 bases and J gave up 4 bases, with 14 bases separating them. In DNA form, the CDR3 reads TGTGCCAGCAGTAAGACAGAGGGGGGAGAGACCCAGTACTTC. It translates to CASSKTEGGETQYF.

V is TRBV5-1 and J is TRBJ2-3; D unclear. Germline V gives CDR1 SGHRS, CDR2 YFSETQ. This CDR3 is built from 16 residues. V dropped 6 bases and J dropped 2 bases, with 19 bases sitting between them. CDR3 nucleotides: TGCGCCAGCACCCGCATGCCGCAAGGTAACACAGATACGCAGTATTTT. It codes for CASTRMPQGNTDTQYF.

This chain links TRBV5-1 with TRBJ1-1; 11 bases align to TRBD1. V was clipped by 4 bases and J by 4 bases; unmatched bases: 9. The germline gives CDR1 SGHRS, CDR2 YFSETQ. The CDR3 loop spans 16 amino acids. The CDR3 nucleotides are TGCGCCAGCAGCCTTGGACAGGGGGCTCTCTTCACTGAAGCTTTCTTT. This gives the protein CASSLGQGALFTEAFF.

This clonotype turned up a few times. The rearrangement links TRBV6-1 to TRBJ2-5; 11 bases match TRBD2. There are 19 residues in the CDR3. The germline V gene encodes CDR1 MNHNS and CDR2 SASEGT. V gave up 1 base and J gave up 3 bases; unmatched junction bases: 13. The CDR3 coding sequence is TGTGCCAGCAGTGAAGTGGCTAGCGGGGGGCCAAGCTCAAAAGAGACCCAGTACTTC. Its protein is CASSEVASGGPSSKETQYF.

This clonotype was observed a handful of times. This sequence joins TRBV7-9 and TRBJ1-5, with D unresolved. The germline V gene encodes CDR1 SEHNR and CDR2 FQNEAQ (reference sequence). Trimming cost V 3 bases and J 4 bases, with 10 bases left between them. This CDR3 has 14 amino acids. DNA for the CDR3: TGTGCCAGCAGCTTGGCCACGACAAATCAGCCCCAGCATTTT. Its translation is CASSLATTNQPQHF.

This clonotype was seen many times. V usage is TRBV28 and J usage is TRBJ1-1, with TRBD1 as a possible D gene (5 bases). V lost 2 bases and J 5 bases, leaving 12 bases between the germline ends. The CDR3 runs 14 residues. The germline V gene has CDR1 MDHEN and CDR2 SYDVKM. CDR3 amino acids: CASSLKGGATEAFF. CDR3 sequence (DNA): TGTGCCAGCAGTTTAAAGGGAGGGGCAACTGAAGCTTTCTTT.

Turning to this clonotype: One end of the junction is discordant with germline, which a read error may explain. The rearrangement links TRBV4-1 to TRBJ1-5; D is uncertain. The germline V gene encodes CDR1 MGHRA and CDR2 YSYEKL. The CDR3 is 15 residues long. This chain's CDR3 is CASGQEMIRGQPQHF. The CDR3 DNA is TGCGCCAGCGGCCAAGAAATGATCCGGGGTCAGCCCCAGCATTTT.

This clonotype was seen only once. The chain carries TRBV7-9 and TRBJ1-4; 10 positions match TRBD1. Germline V gives CDR1 SEHNR, CDR2 FQNEAQ (reference sequence). The CDR3 runs 15 residues. With 4 bases clipped from V and 5 bases from J, the junction kept 4 bases outside the gene matches. The CDR3 bases are TGTGCCAGCAGCTCCGGGACAGGGGAAAATGAAAAACTGTTTTTT. Its translation: CASSSGTGENEKLFF.

This clonotype occurred a few times. The gene calls are TRBV10-2 and TRBJ2-3; no definite D call. The V end lost 6 bases, the J end lost 0 bases, and 4 bases lay between the germline ends. The germline V gene has CDR1 WSHSY and CDR2 SAAADI. The CDR3 extends over 12 amino acids. The CDR3 sequence is CASRRSTDTQYF. The CDR3 DNA follows: TGCGCCAGCAGGAGGAGCACAGATACGCAGTATTTT.